What follows are 19 T cell receptor beta chains derived from one specimen sequenced in a study of CD8+CD57+ T cells in acquired aplastic anemia. TCR beta VDJ and CDR3 were profiled, and genomic DNA was the template. TCRdb used MiXCR to reprocess the reads, holding one entry per CDR3 protein. Among more than 100,000 distinct CDR3 sequences listed, around two fifths were seen once. Sequenced input: sorted CD4+, CD8+, or CD8+CD57+ T cells (not recorded which) from PBMCs. Every receptor here comes from a human donor in good health, serving as a control.

CDR3 residues: CASSGSMVYTF. CDR3 nucleotide sequence: TGTGCCAGCAGTGGGTCGATGGTCTACACCTTC. The chain is built from TRBV25-1 and TRBJ1-2; D remains ambiguous. CDR1 is MGHDK, CDR2 SYGVNS, per germline. V was cut by 4 bases and J by 10 bases, with 10 bases left in between. This CDR3 spans 11 amino acids.

This clonotype was counted at least ten times. The V gene is TRBV5-1, the J gene TRBJ2-5, with TRBD2 as a possible D gene (6 bases). This CDR3 has 14 residues. Germline CDR1 is SGHRS and CDR2 is YFSETQ. With 0 bases removed from V and 5 bases from J, the gap between germline ends came to 11 bases. CDR3 nucleotide sequence: TGCGCCAGCAGCTTGGGTTCGGGGAGGGAGACCCAGTACTTC. Translating gives CASSLGSGRETQYF.

This chain links TRBV4-3 with TRBJ1-1; a weak D match, TRBD1 (5 bases). This CDR3 has 15 amino acids. V dropped 0 bases and J dropped 1 base, with 9 bases sitting between them. Per the germline V gene, CDR1 is LGHNA and CDR2 is YSLEER. The CDR3: CASSQDGAGNTEAFF. CDR3 sequence (DNA): TGCGCCAGCAGCCAAGATGGGGCAGGGAACACTGAAGCTTTCTTT.

The V call is TRBV7-9, the J call TRBJ2-7; no clear D. Germline CDR1 reads SEHNR; CDR2 reads FQNEAQ (reference sequence). Between the trimmed V and J ends, which lost 5 bases and 6 bases, there was a span of 11 bases. This CDR3 is 12 amino acids long. This chain's CDR3 is CASSPVLGEQYF. CDR3 DNA sequence: TGTGCCAGCAGCCCGGTTTTGGGCGAGCAGTACTTC.

The chain combines TRBV30 with TRBJ1-1; 9 bases map to TRBD1. The CDR3 is made up of 16 amino acids. Trimming cost V 5 bases and J 4 bases; bases outside gene matches: 14. CDR1 is GTSNPN, CDR2 SVGIG, per germline (reference sequence). CDR3 loop: CAWSFRGTGKPTEAFF. The CDR3 bases are TGTGCCTGGTCTTTTCGTGGGACAGGGAAACCCACTGAAGCTTTCTTT.

Many counts were recorded for this clonotype. The chain employs TRBV29-1 and TRBJ2-5; no reliable D call. V lost 4 bases and J lost 4, with 13 bases in between. CDR3 length equals 13 residues. Germline V gene lookup returns CDR1 SQVTM and CDR2 ANQGSEA. As DNA, the CDR3 is TGCAGCGTTGGTCGAGGACGAGGAGAGACCCAGTACTTC. Protein product: CSVGRGRGETQYF.

This clonotype has a count of ten or more. The V gene is TRBV9, the J gene TRBJ2-3; no firm D call. V was shortened by 0 bases and J by 2 bases, with 13 bases between the two germline ends. CDR1 and CDR2 from the germline V gene are SGDLS and YYNGEE. The CDR3 is 16 amino acids. This CDR3 is CASSVVPRGSTDTQYF. CDR3 bases: TGTGCCAGCAGCGTAGTCCCTCGAGGCTCCACAGATACGCAGTATTTT. Full variable domain (outside the CDR3, taken from reference TRBV9 and TRBJ2-3): DSGVTQTPKHLITATGQRVTLRCSPRSGDLSVYWYQQSLDQGLQFLIQYYNGEERAKGNILERFSAQQFPDLHSELNLSSLELGDSALYFCASSVVPRGSTDTQYFGPGTRLTVL.

This clonotype was counted a few times. This sequence may be a read error, since a much larger clone differs from it by one base. This chain uses TRBV20-1 with TRBJ1-3; D may be TRBD1 (5 bases). The CDR3 covers 14 residues. V was trimmed by 6 bases and J by 0 bases, leaving 12 bases between them. The germline CDR1 and CDR2 sequences are DFQATT and SNEGSKA (reference sequence). The CDR3 DNA reads TGCAGTGCGGAAGGGGAGAACTCTGGAAACACCATATATTTT. It translates to CSAEGENSGNTIYF.

This clonotype was observed many times. The rearrangement uses TRBV11-2 and TRBJ2-5; TRBD2 might be the D (5 bases). Deletions cut 4 bases from V and 4 bases from J, with 13 bases between. This CDR3 has 14 amino acids. The V gene's germline CDR1 is SGHAT and CDR2 FQNNGV. CDR3 sequence reads: CASSWTGLVETQYF. In DNA form, the CDR3 reads TGTGCCAGCAGCTGGACTGGGCTTGTAGAGACCCAGTACTTC.

This clonotype was detected many times. This rearrangement joins TRBV19 to TRBJ2-6; 8 bases are a match to TRBD1. Germline V lookup: CDR1 LNHDA, CDR2 SQIVND (reference sequence). Trimming removed 4 bases from V and 0 bases from J; junction bases left unmatched: 8. CDR3 length equals 18 residues. Here the CDR3 DNA reads TGTGCCAGTAGTACTACGGGACAGGAAAGCTCTGGGGCCAACGTCCTGACTTTC. This translates into CASSTTGQESSGANVLTF.

This clonotype has just a few counts. This rearrangement joins TRBV10-1 to TRBJ1-2, with D possibly being TRBD1 (5 bases). With 4 bases removed from V and 6 bases from J, the gap between germline ends came to 12 bases. This CDR3 is 13 amino acids long. Germline V lookup: CDR1 WNHNN, CDR2 SYGVQD (reference sequence). The CDR3 loop reads CASSARTGDGYTF. CDR3 DNA: TGCGCCAGCAGTGCCCGGACGGGGGATGGCTACACCTTC.

This clonotype was counted ten times or more. The chain has TRBV10-3 and TRBJ1-6; D uncertain. Per germline, CDR1 ENHRY and CDR2 SYGVKD. With 6 bases removed from V and 3 bases from J, the gap between germline ends came to 9 bases. The CDR3 is 14 amino acids. The CDR3 loop reads CAIRAGNYNSPLHF. The CDR3 nucleotides are TGTGCCATCAGGGCGGGGAACTATAATTCACCCCTCCACTTT.

This clonotype has just a few counts. V gene TRBV7-2 combines with J gene TRBJ1-5; D call uncertain. The CDR3 is 14 residues long. Trimming pared 4 bases from V and 7 bases from J, leaving 14 bases between. The germline V gene encodes CDR1 SGHTA and CDR2 FQGNSA. CDR3 sequence (DNA): TGTGCCAGCAGCTCCGACGAAAGTAGGCAGCCCCAGCATTTT. As protein: CASSSDESRQPQHF.

This clonotype was recorded many times. The chain carries TRBV11-2 and TRBJ2-2, with D perhaps matching TRBD2 (5 bases). Germline-derived CDR1 and CDR2 are SGHAT and FQNNGV. The CDR3 contains 17 residues. V gave up 1 base and J gave up 3 bases, with 15 bases separating them. CDR3 nucleotides: TGTGCCAGCAGCTTAGGGTCGTGGGAGAAGGACACCGGGGAGCTGTTTTTT. Protein sequence: CASSLGSWEKDTGELFF. Using reference TRBV11-2 and TRBJ2-2 for the parts outside the CDR3, the full variable domain is EAGVAQSPRYKIIEKRQSVAFWCNPISGHATLYWYQQILGQGPKLLIQFQNNGVVDDSQLPKDRFSAERLKGVDSTLKIQPAKLEDSAVYLCASSLGSWEKDTGELFFGEGSRLTVL.

The rearrangement uses TRBV5-1 and TRBJ2-1, with 12 positions matching TRBD2. V trimming: 7 bases; J trimming: 4 bases; junction bases outside the gene matches: 3. The germline V gene encodes CDR1 SGHRS and CDR2 YFSETQ. This CDR3 contains 14 residues. CDR3 protein: CASQLAGGYNEQFF. CDR3 nucleotides: TGCGCCAGCCAACTAGCGGGGGGATACAATGAGCAGTTCTTC.

In this sample, this clonotype turned up many times. The V call is TRBV6-1, the J call TRBJ1-2; possibly TRBD1 for D (5 bases). V dropped 7 bases and J dropped 2 bases, with 14 bases sitting between them. This CDR3 has 14 amino acids. The V gene's germline CDR1 is MNHNS and CDR2 SASEGT. The CDR3 sequence is CASNGIRDNYGYTF. In DNA form, the CDR3 reads TGTGCCAGCAATGGTATCCGGGACAACTATGGCTACACCTTC.

This clonotype occurred many times. This chain uses TRBV20-1 with TRBJ1-3; TRBD1 agrees at 8 bases. Germline-derived CDR1 and CDR2 are DFQATT and SNEGSKA (reference sequence). The CDR3 sequence is 14 residues long. V gave up 4 bases and J gave up 1 base; unmatched junction bases: 3. CDR3 in amino acids: CSATTGGSGNTIYF. The CDR3, as DNA: TGCAGTGCTACCACAGGGGGATCTGGAAACACCATATATTTT.

This clonotype was counted ten times or more. This chain uses TRBV3-1 with TRBJ2-5, with D perhaps matching TRBD2 (5 bases). The CDR3 contains 14 residues. Germline lookup yields CDR1 LGHDT and CDR2 YNNKEL (reference sequence). Trimming shortened V by 1 base and J by 2 bases, and 8 bases separated the two germline ends. CDR3 sequence (DNA): TGTGCCAGCAGCCAAGCGGGCGGGCAAGAGACCCAGTACTTC. Translation gives CASSQAGGQETQYF.

This clonotype was seen ten or more times. CDR3 protein: CASSESQVSTDTQYF. CDR3 bases: TGCGCCAGCAGTGAGTCGCAAGTTAGCACAGATACGCAGTATTTT. The chain recombines TRBV10-1 with TRBJ2-3; D remains ambiguous. The CDR3 consists of 15 residues. V gave up 0 bases and J gave up 0 bases, with 7 bases separating them. The germline V gene has CDR1 WNHNN and CDR2 SYGVQD (reference sequence).